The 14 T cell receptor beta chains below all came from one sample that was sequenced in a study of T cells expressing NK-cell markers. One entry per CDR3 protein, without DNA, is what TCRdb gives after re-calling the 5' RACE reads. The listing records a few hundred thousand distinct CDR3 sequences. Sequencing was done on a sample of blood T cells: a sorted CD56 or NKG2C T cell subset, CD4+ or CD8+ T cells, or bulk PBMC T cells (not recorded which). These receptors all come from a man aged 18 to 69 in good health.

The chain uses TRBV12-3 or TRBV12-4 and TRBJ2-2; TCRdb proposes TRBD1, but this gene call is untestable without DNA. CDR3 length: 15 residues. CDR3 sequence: CASSAQGGWTGELFF.

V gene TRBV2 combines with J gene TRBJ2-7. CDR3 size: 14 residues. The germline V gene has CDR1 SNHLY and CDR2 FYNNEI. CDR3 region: CASSVGRANYEQYF. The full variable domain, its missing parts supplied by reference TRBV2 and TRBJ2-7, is EPEVTQTPSHQVTQMGQEVILRCVPISNHLYFYWYRQILGQKVEFLVSFYNNEISEKSEIFDDQFSVERPDGSNFTLKIRSTKLEDSAMYFCASSVGRANYEQYFGPGTRLTVT.

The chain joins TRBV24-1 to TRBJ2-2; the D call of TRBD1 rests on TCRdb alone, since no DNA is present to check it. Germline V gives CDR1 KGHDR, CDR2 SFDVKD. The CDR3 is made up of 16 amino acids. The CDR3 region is CATSDSKTVTTGELFF.

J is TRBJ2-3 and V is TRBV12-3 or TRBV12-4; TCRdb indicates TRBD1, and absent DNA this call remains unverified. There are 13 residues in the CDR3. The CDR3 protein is CASSLGQLDTQYF.

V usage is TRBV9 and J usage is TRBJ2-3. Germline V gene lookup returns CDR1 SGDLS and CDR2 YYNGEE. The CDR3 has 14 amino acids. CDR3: CASSVADSSDTQYF.

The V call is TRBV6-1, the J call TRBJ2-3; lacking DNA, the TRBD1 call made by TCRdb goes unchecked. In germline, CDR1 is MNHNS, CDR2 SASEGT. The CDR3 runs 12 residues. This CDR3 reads CASSHPGEGQYF.

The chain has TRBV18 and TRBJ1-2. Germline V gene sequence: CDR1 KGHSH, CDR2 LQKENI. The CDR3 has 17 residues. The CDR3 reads CASSPIAGVLREDGYTF.

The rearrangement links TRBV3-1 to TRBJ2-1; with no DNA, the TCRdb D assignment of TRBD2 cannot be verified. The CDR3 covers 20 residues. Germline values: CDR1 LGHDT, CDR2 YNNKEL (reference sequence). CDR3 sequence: CASSHQASGDKGSSYNEQFF.

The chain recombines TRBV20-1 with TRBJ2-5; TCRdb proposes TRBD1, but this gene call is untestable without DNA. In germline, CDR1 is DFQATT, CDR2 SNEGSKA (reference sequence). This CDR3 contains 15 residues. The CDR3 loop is CSARSRRGKQETQYF.

The CDR3 here is CASSSLRIEAFF. The chain recombines TRBV6-6 with TRBJ1-1. The CDR3 extends over 12 amino acids. Germline V gene lookup returns CDR1 MNHNY and CDR2 SVGAGI (reference sequence).

The CDR3 reads CASSVSTGVGELFF. V gene TRBV11-2 combines with J gene TRBJ2-2; TCRdb designates TRBD1, a call that cannot be tested without DNA. This CDR3 is 14 amino acids long. Germline CDR1 and CDR2: SGHAT and FQNNGV.

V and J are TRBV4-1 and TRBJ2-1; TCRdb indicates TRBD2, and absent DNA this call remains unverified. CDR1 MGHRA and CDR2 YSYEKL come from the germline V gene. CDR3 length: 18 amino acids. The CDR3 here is CASSQVKRTSGDYNEQFF.

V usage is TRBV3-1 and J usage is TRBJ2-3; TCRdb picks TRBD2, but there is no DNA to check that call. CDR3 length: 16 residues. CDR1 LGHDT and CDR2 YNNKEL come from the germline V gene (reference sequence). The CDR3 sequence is CASSSTSGGIRNTQYF.

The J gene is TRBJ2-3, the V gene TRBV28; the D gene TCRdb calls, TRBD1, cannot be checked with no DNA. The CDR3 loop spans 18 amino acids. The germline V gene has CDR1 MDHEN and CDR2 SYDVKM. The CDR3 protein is CASSSHWEGAIRTDTQYF.